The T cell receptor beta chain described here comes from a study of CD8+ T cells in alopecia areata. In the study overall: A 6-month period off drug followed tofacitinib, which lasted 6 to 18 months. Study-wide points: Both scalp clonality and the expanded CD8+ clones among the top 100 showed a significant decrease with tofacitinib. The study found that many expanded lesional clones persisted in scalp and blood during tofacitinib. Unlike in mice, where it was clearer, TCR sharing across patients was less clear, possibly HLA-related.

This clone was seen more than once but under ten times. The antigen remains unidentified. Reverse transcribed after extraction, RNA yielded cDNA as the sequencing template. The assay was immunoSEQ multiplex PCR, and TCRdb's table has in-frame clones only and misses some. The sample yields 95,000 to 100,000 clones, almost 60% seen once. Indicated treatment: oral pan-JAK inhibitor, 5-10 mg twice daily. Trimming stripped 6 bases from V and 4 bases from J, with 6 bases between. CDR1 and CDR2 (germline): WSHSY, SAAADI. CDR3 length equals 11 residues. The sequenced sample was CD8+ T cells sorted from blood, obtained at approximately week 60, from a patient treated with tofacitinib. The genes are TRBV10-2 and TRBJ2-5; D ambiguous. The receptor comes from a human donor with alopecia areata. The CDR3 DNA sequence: TGCGCCAGCAGGAACGGAGAGACCCAGTACTTC. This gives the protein CASRNGETQYF.